The 17 T cell receptor beta chains reported below all come from one sample, sequenced in a study of T cell repertoires in cytomegalovirus infection (dated by TCRdb to between 2017 and 2020). No antigens are known for them. The treatment or condition label, as the study defines it: in vitro stimulation with specific CMV peptide epitopes to enrich CMV-specific T cells. The listed sequencing device is Illumina HiSeq 1500. TCRdb's own reprocessing of the public reads used fastp at Q25 and MiXCR and kept productive beta chains. A single entry per CDR3 protein holds the most common genes and DNA from its merged rows. The sample table contains hundreds of thousands of distinct CDR3 sequences; only one count was recorded for approximately 33% of them. The ten largest clones represent roughly 13% of the sample. Sequences were derived from cultured CD8+ T cells from PBMCs, sampled from culture after CMV antigen stimulation. Receptors originate from a human donor in good health (CMV status not recorded). Some clones in this sample may be carry-over from other donors' samples.

V is TRBV9 and J is TRBJ2-1; the D gene is possibly TRBD2 (7 bases). This CDR3 is built from 16 residues. The germline V gene encodes CDR1 SGDLS and CDR2 YYNGEE. With 2 bases removed from V and 5 bases from J, the gap between germline ends came to 17 bases. In DNA, the CDR3 is TGTGCCAGCAGCGTCACTCCGGGGGGCCTCGACAATGAGCAGTTCTTC. Its translation: CASSVTPGGLDNEQFF. Full variable domain (missing parts from reference TRBV9 and TRBJ2-1): DSGVTQTPKHLITATGQRVTLRCSPRSGDLSVYWYQQSLDQGLQFLIQYYNGEERAKGNILERFSAQQFPDLHSELNLSSLELGDSALYFCASSVTPGGLDNEQFFGPGTRLTVL.

The chain combines TRBV10-3 with TRBJ2-3; the D is unclear. V lost 7 bases to trimming and J lost 0 bases, with 5 bases between them. Germline CDR1 ENHRY, CDR2 SYGVKD. CDR3 length: 12 residues. The CDR3 region is CAITPSTDTQYF. As DNA, the CDR3 is TGTGCCATCACCCCCAGCACAGATACGCAGTATTTT.

This chain connects TRBV15 to TRBJ1-6; D gene uncertain. CDR3 size: 14 residues. Germline V CDR1 and CDR2: LNHNV, YYDKDF (reference sequence). V was clipped by 3 bases and J by 16 bases, with 19 bases between them. The CDR3 protein is CATSSPGSRRLLHF. The CDR3 DNA reads as TGTGCCACCAGCAGTCCGGGTAGTAGACGGCTGCTCCACTTT.

The chain couples TRBV7-9 to TRBJ1-4, with 7 bases identical to TRBD1. The CDR3 consists of 19 residues. Germline loops: CDR1 SEHNR, CDR2 FQNEAQ (reference sequence). V was pared by 1 base and J by 0 bases, with 11 bases of the junction left unmatched. CDR3 sequence (DNA): TGTGCCAGCAGCTTAGTGGACAGGCGGCTGTATGCAACTAATGAAAAACTGTTTTTT. Protein product: CASSLVDRRLYATNEKLFF. Combining the CDR3 with reference TRBV7-9 and TRBJ1-4 gives the whole variable domain DTGVSQNPRHKITKRGQNVTFRCDPISEHNRLYWYRQTLGQGPEFLTYFQNEAQLEKSRLLSDRFSAERPKGSFSTLEIQRTEQGDSAMYLCASSLVDRRLYATNEKLFFGSGTQLSVL.

This clonotype was observed at least ten times. The V gene is TRBV7-2, the J gene TRBJ1-5; 7 bases line up with TRBD1. Germline trimming cut 2 bases from V and 9 bases from J; bases unmatched to any gene: 7. This CDR3 has 14 residues. Germline V CDR1 and CDR2: SGHTA, FQGNSA. CDR3 in DNA: TGTGCCAGCAGCTTAATGGCAGGGGGATCGCCCCAGCATTTT. Amino acids: CASSLMAGGSPQHF.

This clonotype is a singleton in its sample. A much larger clone differs from this one at a single base, so this may be a read error. The chain uses TRBV7-2 and TRBJ2-5; TRBD2 matches 8 bases. The ends lost 1 base at V and 2 bases at J; junction bases unmatched: 6. Per the germline V gene, CDR1 is SGHTA and CDR2 is FQGNSA. This CDR3 has 16 residues. This CDR3 is CASSLEGLAEQETQYF. CDR3 sequence (DNA): TGTGCCAGCAGCTTAGAAGGACTAGCAGAACAAGAGACCCAGTACTTC.

The chain is built from TRBV7-6 and TRBJ1-2; D unresolved. Trimming stripped 5 bases from V and 8 bases from J, with 18 bases between. Germline loops: CDR1 SGHVS, CDR2 FNYEAQ. The CDR3 is 14 residues long. The CDR3 protein is CASSPPAVTWGYTF. In DNA, the CDR3 is TGTGCCAGCAGCCCCCCCGCCGTGACCTGGGGCTACACCTTC.

At least ten counts were recorded for this clonotype. The chain uses TRBV4-3 and TRBJ2-1; 10 nucleotides match TRBD2. Per germline, CDR1 LGHNA and CDR2 YSLEER. Losses at the gene ends were 1 base for V and 0 bases for J; bases not matched to a gene: 12. The CDR3 spans 20 residues. This CDR3 is CASSQVLLAGLESSYNEQFF. As DNA, the CDR3 is TGCGCCAGCAGCCAAGTTTTACTAGCGGGGCTGGAAAGCTCCTACAATGAGCAGTTCTTC.

This clonotype has more than one count but fewer than ten. The CDR3 DNA follows: TGTGCCAGCAGCCCGCAAGGCCGACAGGGGGTTCCCTACGAGCAGTACTTC. The encoded protein is CASSPQGRQGVPYEQYF. The V call is TRBV7-8, the J call TRBJ2-7; 9 positions match TRBD1. Germline V lookup: CDR1 SGHVS, CDR2 FQNEAQ. J gave up 2 bases and V 5 bases, and 13 bases lay outside the gene matches. The CDR3 contains 17 residues.

Notes on this clonotype: A much larger clone lies one base from this, so it may be a read error. The chain employs TRBV7-6 and TRBJ2-1; D unclear. CDR1 and CDR2 from the germline V gene are SGHVS and FNYEAQ. The length of the CDR3 is 17 residues. V dropped 1 base and J dropped 3 bases, with 16 bases sitting between them. The CDR3 nucleotides read TGTGCCAGCAGCTTAGTGCACCTAGGGATACGCTACAATGAGCAGTTCTTC. It encodes CASSLVHLGIRYNEQFF.

CDR3 coding DNA: TGCGCCAGCAGCCAAGAAGGGGGAGTAGATGGCTACACCTTC. Translating gives CASSQEGGVDGYTF. The chain has TRBV4-3 and TRBJ1-2; possibly TRBD1 for D (6 bases). The CDR3 runs to 14 residues. From germline, CDR1 is LGHNA and CDR2 YSLEER. V shed 0 bases and J shed 6 bases, with 11 bases lying between them.

This clonotype appeared many times. CDR3 loop: CASSFEARSGQAGELFF. The DNA for the CDR3 is TGTGCCAGCAGCTTCGAGGCCCGCTCGGGACAGGCCGGGGAGCTGTTTTTT. V and J are TRBV7-9 and TRBJ2-2; 8 nucleotides align to TRBD1. The V gene's germline CDR1 is SEHNR and CDR2 FQNEAQ (reference sequence). V shed 3 bases, J shed 6 bases, and the junction held 12 bases outside the gene matches. The CDR3 runs 17 residues. Full variable domain (remainder filled in from reference TRBV7-9 and TRBJ2-2): DTGVSQNPRHKITKRGQNVTFRCDPISEHNRLYWYRQTLGQGPEFLTYFQNEAQLEKSRLLSDRFSAERPKGSFSTLEIQRTEQGDSAMYLCASSFEARSGQAGELFFGEGSRLTVL.

This clonotype was counted a few times. Compared with germline, one end of the junction differs, possibly owing to a read error. Here the CDR3 reads CASSLVGGPGQLGEKLFF. The CDR3 DNA is TGTGCCAGCAGCTTGGTGGGGGGACCTGGTCAACTAGGTGAAAAACTGTTTTTT. This chain joins TRBV5-3 and TRBJ1-4; possibly TRBD1 for D (5 bases). TRBV5-3 is noted as an ORF with a role that remains uncertain. This CDR3 has 18 amino acids.

This clonotype appeared a few times. The gene calls are TRBV19 and TRBJ1-1; D is undetermined. V was clipped by 1 base and J by 0 bases, with 9 bases between them. Looked up from germline, CDR1 is LNHDA and CDR2 is SQIVND (reference sequence). This CDR3 is built from 15 residues. The chain's CDR3 is CASSIVDGMNTEAFF. The CDR3 DNA reads TGTGCCAGTAGTATAGTGGACGGAATGAACACTGAAGCTTTCTTT.

This clonotype was picked up a small number of times. The rearrangement uses TRBV6-2 or TRBV6-3 and TRBJ2-4; D is possibly TRBD1 or TRBD2 (5 bases each). Looked up from germline, CDR1 is MNHEY and CDR2 is SVGEGT. V was trimmed by 4 bases and J by 3 bases, leaving 7 bases between them. This CDR3 spans 13 amino acids. CDR3 DNA sequence: TGTGCCAGCAGTTTGGGGGACAAAAACATTCAGTACTTC. Residues: CASSLGDKNIQYF.

The chain combines TRBV6-5 with TRBJ2-5; 7 nucleotides align to TRBD1. The germline CDR1 and CDR2 sequences are MNHEY and SVGAGI. The trim removed 0 bases at V and 11 bases at J, leaving 12 bases unmatched. The CDR3 totals 15 residues. The CDR3 DNA sequence: TGTGCCAGCAGTTACTCACCCTCCCAGGGACAGCCACAGTACTTC. This translates into CASSYSPSQGQPQYF.

In this sample, this clonotype turned up many times. This chain connects TRBV25-1 to TRBJ1-2; no clear D gene. The length of the CDR3 is 12 residues. Deletions cut 9 bases from V and 4 bases from J, with 12 bases between. Germline CDR1 and CDR2: MGHDK and SYGVNS. CDR3: CASTTGSYGYTF. DNA for the CDR3: TGTGCCAGTACGACGGGCAGCTATGGCTACACCTTC.